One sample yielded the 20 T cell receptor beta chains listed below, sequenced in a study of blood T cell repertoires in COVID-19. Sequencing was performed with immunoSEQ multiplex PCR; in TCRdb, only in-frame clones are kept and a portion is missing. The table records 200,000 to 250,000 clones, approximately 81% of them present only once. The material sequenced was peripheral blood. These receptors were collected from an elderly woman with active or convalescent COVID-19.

This chain's CDR3 is CASSQEGLASTYEQYF. CDR3 in DNA: TGCGCCAGCAGCCAAGAGGGACTAGCGTCGACCTACGAGCAGTACTTC. This chain joins TRBV4-3 and TRBJ2-7; 10 positions agree with TRBD2. The ends lost 0 bases at V and 2 bases at J; junction bases unmatched: 4. This CDR3 spans 16 amino acids. Germline V CDR1 and CDR2: LGHNA, YSLEER.

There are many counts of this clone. The chain's CDR3 is CASSSGGGRPSYEQYF. The CDR3 coding sequence is TGTGCCAGCAGCTCGGGGGGAGGTCGCCCAAGCTACGAGCAGTACTTC. The chain recombines TRBV7-9 with TRBJ2-7; TRBD2 agrees at 7 bases. This CDR3 contains 16 residues. Germline V CDR1 and CDR2: SEHNR, FQNEAQ (reference sequence). V shed 4 bases and J 3 bases; nucleotides not matched to a gene: 12.

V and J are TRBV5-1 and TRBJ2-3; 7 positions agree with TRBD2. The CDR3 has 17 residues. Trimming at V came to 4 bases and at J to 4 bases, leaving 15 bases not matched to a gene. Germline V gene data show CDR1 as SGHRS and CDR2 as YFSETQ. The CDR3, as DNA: TGCGCCAGCAGCCCCTCTCCTCGGGGGGTGGGCCCAGATACGCAGTATTTT. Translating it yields CASSPSPRGVGPDTQYF.

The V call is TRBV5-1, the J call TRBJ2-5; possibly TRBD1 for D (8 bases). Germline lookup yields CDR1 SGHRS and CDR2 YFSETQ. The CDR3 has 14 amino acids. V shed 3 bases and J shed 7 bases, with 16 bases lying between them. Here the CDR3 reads CASSSMGGTGTQYF. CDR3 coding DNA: TGCGCCAGCAGCTCCATGGGGGGGACAGGGACCCAGTACTTC.

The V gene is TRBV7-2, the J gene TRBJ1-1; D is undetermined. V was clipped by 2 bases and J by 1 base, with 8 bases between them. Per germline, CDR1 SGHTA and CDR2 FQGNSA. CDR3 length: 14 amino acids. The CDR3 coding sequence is TGTGCCAGCAGCTTAAATAGTGGGAACACTGAAGCTTTCTTT. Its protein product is CASSLNSGNTEAFF. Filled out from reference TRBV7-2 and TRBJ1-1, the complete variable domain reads GAGVSQSPSNKVTEKGKDVELRCDPISGHTALYWYRQSLGQGLEFLIYFQGNSAPDKSGLPSDRFSAERTGGSVSTLTIQRTQQEDSAVYLCASSLNSGNTEAFFGQGTRLTVV.

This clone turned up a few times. CDR3 loop: CASSQEFVGGASETQYF. The CDR3 nucleotides read TGTGCCAGCAGCCAAGAATTTGTCGGGGGGGCGTCGGAGACCCAGTACTTC. The chain has TRBV4-2 and TRBJ2-5; 8 nucleotides agree with TRBD2. V lost 0 bases to trimming and J lost 5 bases; unmatched junction nucleotides: 11. Germline values: CDR1 LGHNA, CDR2 YNFKEQ. This CDR3 contains 17 residues.

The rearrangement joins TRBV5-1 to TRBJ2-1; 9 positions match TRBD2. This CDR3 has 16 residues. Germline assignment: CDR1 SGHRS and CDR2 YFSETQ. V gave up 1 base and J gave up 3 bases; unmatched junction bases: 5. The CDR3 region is CASSLKAGGHYNEQFF. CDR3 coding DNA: TGCGCCAGCAGCTTGAAAGCGGGGGGCCACTACAATGAGCAGTTCTTC.

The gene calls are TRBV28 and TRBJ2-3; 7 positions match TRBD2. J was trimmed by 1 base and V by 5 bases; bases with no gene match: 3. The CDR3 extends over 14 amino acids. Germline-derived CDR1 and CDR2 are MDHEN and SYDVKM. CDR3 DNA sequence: TGTGCCAGCAGTCCCAGCGGGGGCACAGATACGCAGTATTTT. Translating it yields CASSPSGGTDTQYF.

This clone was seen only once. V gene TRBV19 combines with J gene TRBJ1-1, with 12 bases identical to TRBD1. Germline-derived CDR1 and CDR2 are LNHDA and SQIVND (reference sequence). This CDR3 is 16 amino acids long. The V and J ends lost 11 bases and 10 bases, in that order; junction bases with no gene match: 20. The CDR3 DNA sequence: TGTGCCCCCGGGGGCCGGGACAGGGGGCGCTTTGGGGGAGCTTTCTTT. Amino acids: CAPGGRDRGRFGGAFF.

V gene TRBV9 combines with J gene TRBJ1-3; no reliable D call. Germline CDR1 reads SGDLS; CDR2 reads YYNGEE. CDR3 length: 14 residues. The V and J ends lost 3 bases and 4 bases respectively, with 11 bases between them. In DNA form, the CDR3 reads TGTGCCAGCAGCGCTTCGGGTCCGGGAAACACCATATATTTT. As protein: CASSASGPGNTIYF. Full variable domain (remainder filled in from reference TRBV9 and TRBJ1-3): DSGVTQTPKHLITATGQRVTLRCSPRSGDLSVYWYQQSLDQGLQFLIQYYNGEERAKGNILERFSAQQFPDLHSELNLSSLELGDSALYFCASSASGPGNTIYFGEGSWLTVV.

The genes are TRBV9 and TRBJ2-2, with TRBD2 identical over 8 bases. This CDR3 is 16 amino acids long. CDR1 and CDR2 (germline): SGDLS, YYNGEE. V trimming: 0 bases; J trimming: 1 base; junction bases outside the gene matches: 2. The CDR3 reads CASSVDGGVNTGELFF. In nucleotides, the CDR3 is TGTGCCAGCAGCGTAGACGGGGGGGTGAACACCGGGGAGCTGTTTTTT.

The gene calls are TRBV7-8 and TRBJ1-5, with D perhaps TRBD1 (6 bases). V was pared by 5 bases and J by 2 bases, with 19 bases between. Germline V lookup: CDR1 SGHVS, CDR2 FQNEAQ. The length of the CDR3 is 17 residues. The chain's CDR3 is CASSTRRGGSRNQPQHF. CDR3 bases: TGTGCCAGCAGCACCAGACGGGGGGGCTCGCGCAATCAGCCCCAGCATTTT.

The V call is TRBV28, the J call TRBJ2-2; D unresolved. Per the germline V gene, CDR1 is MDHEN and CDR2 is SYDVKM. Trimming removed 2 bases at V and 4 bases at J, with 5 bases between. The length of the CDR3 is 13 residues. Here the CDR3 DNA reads TGTGCCAGCAGTTTACCAGGCACCGGGGAGCTGTTTTTT. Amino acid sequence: CASSLPGTGELFF. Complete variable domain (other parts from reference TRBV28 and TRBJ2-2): DVKVTQSSRYLVKRTGEKVFLECVQDMDHENMFWYRQDPGLGLRLIYFSYDVKMKEKGDIPEGYSVSREKKERFSLILESASTNQTSMYLCASSLPGTGELFFGEGSRLTVL.

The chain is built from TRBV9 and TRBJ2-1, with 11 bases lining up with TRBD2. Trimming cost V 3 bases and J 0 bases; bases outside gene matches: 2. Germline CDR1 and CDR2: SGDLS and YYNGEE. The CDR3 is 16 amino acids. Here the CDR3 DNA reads TGTGCCAGCAGCGCAACTAGCGGGAGCTCCTACAATGAGCAGTTCTTC. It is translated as CASSATSGSSYNEQFF.

The CDR3 region has the DNA TGTGCCAGCAGCTTAGCGAGTCTTACCTACAATGAGCAGTTCTTC. Its translation is CASSLASLTYNEQFF. This sequence joins TRBV7-2 and TRBJ2-1; D is unresolved. V was shortened by 0 bases and J by 2 bases, with 8 bases between the two germline ends. The V gene's germline CDR1 is SGHTA and CDR2 FQGNSA. The CDR3 is 15 residues long.

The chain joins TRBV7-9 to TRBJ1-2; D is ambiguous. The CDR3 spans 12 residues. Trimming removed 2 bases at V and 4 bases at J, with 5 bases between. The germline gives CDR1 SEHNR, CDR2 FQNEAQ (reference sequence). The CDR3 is CASSLPSYGYTF. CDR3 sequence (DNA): TGTGCCAGCAGCTTACCCAGCTATGGCTACACCTTC.

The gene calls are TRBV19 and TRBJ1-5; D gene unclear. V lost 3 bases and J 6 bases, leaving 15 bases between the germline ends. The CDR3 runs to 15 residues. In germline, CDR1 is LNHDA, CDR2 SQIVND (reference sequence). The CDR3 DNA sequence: TGTGCCAGTAGTATGAGTCGGGTTAGCGGTCAGCCCCAGCATTTT. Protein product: CASSMSRVSGQPQHF.

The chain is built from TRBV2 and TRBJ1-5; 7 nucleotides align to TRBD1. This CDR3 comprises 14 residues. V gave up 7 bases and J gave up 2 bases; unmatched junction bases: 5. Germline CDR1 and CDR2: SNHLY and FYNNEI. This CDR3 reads CASNKGTGNQPQHF. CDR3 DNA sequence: TGTGCCAGCAATAAGGGGACAGGCAATCAGCCCCAGCATTTT.

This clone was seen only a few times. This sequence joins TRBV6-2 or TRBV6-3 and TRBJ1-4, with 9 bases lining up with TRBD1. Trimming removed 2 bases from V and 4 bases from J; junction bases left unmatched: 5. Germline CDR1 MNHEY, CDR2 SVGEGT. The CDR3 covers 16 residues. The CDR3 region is CASSYTDRGNNEKLFF. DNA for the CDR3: TGTGCCAGCAGTTACACCGACAGGGGGAATAATGAAAAACTGTTTTTT.

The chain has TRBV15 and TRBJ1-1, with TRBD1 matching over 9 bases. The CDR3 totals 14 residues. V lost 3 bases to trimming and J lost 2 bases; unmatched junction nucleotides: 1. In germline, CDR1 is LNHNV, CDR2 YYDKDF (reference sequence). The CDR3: CATSRGQGNTEAFF. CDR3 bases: TGTGCCACCAGCAGGGGACAGGGAAACACTGAAGCTTTCTTT.